This entry features one T cell receptor beta chain sequence. This clone's antigen is unknown. The input lacks base qualities; no much larger clone sits a single base away. Library preparation was by 5' RACE. Sequencing was carried out with a NextSeq 500. In the TCR library protocol, unique molecular identifiers were attached to individual cDNA molecules to correct for PCR bias and sequencing error. TCR alpha and beta chains were both sequenced, and the abundances of alpha and beta sequences in each sample were closely correlated with each other. From the authors' description of their analysis: Decombinator V4 was used to annotate the V gene, J gene and CDR3 of the TCR sequences. Expanded TCRs were defined as changing significantly between any two time points under a Poisson model with p below 0.0001. TCR abundances were normalised to the total number of TCRs sequenced per sample and expressed as counts per million. VDJdb, accessed 1 November 2021, was searched for CMV, EBV and SARS-CoV-2 annotated TCRs, excluding TCRs annotated for multiple antigens. TCRdb passed the public sequencing reads through fastp at Q25 and MiXCR, retaining productive beta sequences. All rows with the same CDR3 protein become a single entry with the most common DNA and genes. Here the V and J calls rest on TCRdb's processing, not on the authors' analysis. The sample table lists approximately 76,000 distinct CDR3 sequences, 11% to 15% of them with a count of one. The ten top clones hold roughly 3.1% of the sample.

The data originate from a study of early T cells in non-severe SARS-CoV-2 infection (dated by TCRdb to 2020 to 2022). With respect to the entire study: Because TCR sequencing was done on bulk RNA from unsorted whole blood, the alpha and beta chains could not be paired. Study-level results and caveats: VDJdb matching was skewed toward anti-spike CD8 responses, so virus-specific expansions were likely underestimated and private and CD4 specificities were missed.

This was a case-control study nested in a cohort of healthcare workers in London, UK, who had nasopharyngeal swab PCR tests and blood samples taken every week. Between 23 and 31 March 2020, the week of the UK lockdown, healthcare workers were enrolled and then followed up weekly for as long as 16 weeks. Sequencing was performed on whole blood. This clonotype was obtained from an adult who was a healthcare worker with PCR-confirmed SARS-CoV-2 infection or an uninfected control (not recorded which).

The CDR3 protein sequence reads: CASSQQGQDDQPQHF. The sequence in DNA is TGCGCCAGCAGCCAGCAGGGACAGGATGATCAGCCCCAGCATTTT. The chain joins TRBV4-1 to TRBJ1-5, with 8 bases aligning to TRBD1. Reading from cysteine to phenylalanine, the CDR3 counts 15 amino acids. Only CDR3 DNA is held: 45 bases, read in frame from base 1. V trim: 3 bases; J trim: 5 bases; unmatched bases: 6. CDR1 and CDR2 are read off the germline V gene as MGHRA and YSYEKL.